This is a list of T cell receptor beta chains from one sample in a study of Ad26.COV2.S vaccination and SARS-CoV-2 variants. Some clones are missing from TCRdb's copy, which holds only in-frame ones; the method was immunoSEQ multiplex PCR. Seen here are around 320,000 clones, about 86% observed once, and the top ten hold more than 1.5%. The sample consisted of peripheral blood, taken in a trial of Ad26.COV2.S vaccine versus placebo. These TCRs come from a person aged 18-60 years who received the Ad26.COV2.S COVID-19 vaccine or a placebo. CDR3s include the opening cysteine and the closing phenylalanine or tryptophan. D genes are given only for firm matches. Where a row states a size, it is once, few, many or the class of an expanded clone; other rows omit it.

TRBV3-1/TRBV3-2	TRBJ2-4	TRBD1	17	-	CASSHAGTGIAKNIQYF	TGTGCCAGCAGCCACGCCGGGACAGGGATAGCCAAAAACATTCAGTACTTC
TRBV29-1	TRBJ2-5	TRBD2	13	-	CSVVRGGQETQYF	TGCAGCGTTGTTAGGGGAGGGCAAGAGACCCAGTACTTC
TRBV4-3	TRBJ2-2	-	17	few	CASSQALDSPNTGELFF	TGCGCCAGCAGCCAAGCCCTTGACAGCCCGAACACCGGGGAGCTGTTTTTT
TRBV4-1	TRBJ1-2	-	16	-	CASSQDTPPANYGYTF	TGCGCCAGCAGCCAAGATACCCCCCCAGCTAACTATGGCTACACCTTC
TRBV29-1	TRBJ1-4	TRBD1	13	-	CSGMDRVREKLFF	TGCAGCGGGATGGACAGGGTCAGAGAAAAACTGTTTTTT
TRBV5-4	TRBJ1-6	-	16	-	CASSLAGQGKGSPLHF	TGTGCCAGCAGCTTGGCCGGTCAGGGGAAGGGTTCACCCCTCCACTTT
TRBV19	TRBJ1-5	-	15	-	CASSWGIGADQPQHF	TGTGCCAGTAGTTGGGGTATAGGGGCCGATCAGCCCCAGCATTTT
TRBV5-1	TRBJ2-4	TRBD2	15	few	CASSLVGLASDIQYF	TGCGCCAGCAGCTTGGTAGGACTAGCTTCGGACATTCAGTACTTC
TRBV2	TRBJ2-3	TRBD2	14	-	CASSHSGSTDTQYF	TGTGCCAGCAGCCATAGCGGGAGCACAGATACGCAGTATTTT
TRBV3-1/TRBV3-2	TRBJ1-3	-	14	-	CASSPTTQRNTIYF	TGTGCCAGCAGCCCAACTACCCAAAGGAACACCATATATTTT
TRBV4-1	TRBJ1-5	-	16	once	CASSPKGGFGNQPQHF	TGCGCCAGCAGCCCGAAAGGAGGGTTCGGGAACCAGCCCCAGCATTTT
TRBV9	TRBJ2-2	-	14	-	CASSVNVGVGELFF	TGTGCCAGCAGCGTAAATGTCGGGGTCGGGGAGCTGTTTTTT
TRBV27	TRBJ2-5	-	13	-	CASSFGGRETQYF	TGTGCCAGCAGTTTTGGGGGGCGTGAGACCCAGTACTTC
TRBV5-8	TRBJ2-7	-	13	-	CASSLGGGYEQYF	TGTGCCAGCAGCTTGGGGGGTGGGTACGAGCAGTACTTC
TRBV6-1	TRBJ2-5	-	16	-	CASSVDRMRFQETQYF	TGTGCCAGCAGTGTTGATAGAATGAGATTTCAAGAGACCCAGTACTTC
TRBV12-5	TRBJ1-2	TRBD1	13	-	CASGLGTGYGYTF	TGTGCTAGTGGTTTGGGGACAGGGTATGGCTACACCTTC
TRBV7-9	TRBJ1-2	-	12	few	CASNRFQYGYTF	TGTGCCAGCAATAGATTCCAATATGGCTACACCTTC
TRBV25-1	TRBJ2-1	TRBD2	13	-	CASSERGGREQFF	TGTGCCAGCAGTGAGCGGGGGGGACGTGAGCAGTTCTTC
TRBV15	TRBJ1-4	-	15	-	CATSRDSGFNEKLFF	TGTGCCACCAGCAGAGATTCAGGTTTTAATGAAAAACTGTTTTTT
TRBV6-5	TRBJ1-2	-	14	-	CASSPRGANYGYTF	TGTGCCAGCAGTCCCAGGGGAGCTAACTATGGCTACACCTTC
TRBV19	TRBJ1-2	-	14	-	CASSIDVRYYGYTF	TGTGCCAGTAGTATAGACGTCAGATACTATGGCTACACCTTC
TRBV10-3	TRBJ2-1	TRBD2	15	-	CAISGRAGLYNEQFF	TGTGCCATCAGTGGAAGGGCGGGACTATACAATGAGCAGTTCTTC
TRBV3-1/TRBV3-2	TRBJ2-5	TRBD2	16	-	CASSHSLAGGGETQYF	TGTGCCAGCAGCCATAGTCTAGCGGGGGGTGGGGAGACCCAGTACTTC